What follows are 18 T cell receptor beta chains derived from one specimen sequenced in a study of T cell repertoires in cytomegalovirus infection. TCRdb reprocessed the reads via MiXCR and lists one record per CDR3 protein. In the table there are around 240,000 distinct CDR3 sequences, roughly 23% of which are singletons. Sequencing was done on a sample of CD8+ T cells from PBMCs. The receptors originated from a human donor in good health (CMV status not recorded). Some clones in this sample may be carry-over from other donors' samples.

This clonotype appeared a few times. The rearrangement uses TRBV12-3 or TRBV12-4 and TRBJ2-5; 10 bases line up with TRBD2. V was pared by 5 bases and J by 2 bases, with 5 bases of the junction left unmatched. The CDR3 consists of 15 residues. CDR3 sequence reads: CASSAPGLAQETQYF. The DNA of the CDR3 is TGTGCCAGCAGTGCACCGGGACTAGCGCAAGAGACCCAGTACTTC.

V usage is TRBV6-1 and J usage is TRBJ1-3, with D unclear. Germline lookup yields CDR1 MNHNS and CDR2 SASEGT. V was pared by 5 bases and J by 4 bases, with 12 bases between. This CDR3 comprises 14 residues. The CDR3 loop is CASSLGRTGNTIYF. The CDR3 bases are TGTGCCAGCAGTCTCGGTCGGACCGGAAACACCATATATTTT.

This chain uses TRBV14 with TRBJ2-1; D may be TRBD2 (6 bases). V lost 3 bases and J 7 bases, leaving 16 bases between the germline ends. CDR1 and CDR2 from the germline V gene are SGHDN and FVKESK. The CDR3 sequence is 15 residues long. In nucleotides, the CDR3 is TGTGCCAGCAGCCAGGGCAGGTCCGCGGGAAATGAGCAGTTCTTC. This gives the protein CASSQGRSAGNEQFF.

Ten or more counts support this clonotype. This chain joins TRBV7-6 and TRBJ2-7, with no clear D. The CDR3 runs 14 residues. Trimming removed 0 bases from V and 3 bases from J, with 9 bases in between. Germline lookup yields CDR1 SGHVS and CDR2 FNYEAQ. This chain's CDR3 is CASSLAPSVYEQYF. In DNA, the CDR3 is TGTGCCAGCAGCTTAGCCCCATCCGTCTACGAGCAGTACTTC.

Worth noting for this clonotype: A far larger clone is one nucleotide away, so this likely arose from a read error. This chain joins TRBV6-1 and TRBJ2-5; the D is unclear. Germline lookup yields CDR1 MNHNS and CDR2 SASEGT. CDR3 length equals 11 residues. Trimming took off 8 bases at V and 4 bases at J, with 8 bases between the two ends. The CDR3 nucleotides read TGTGCCAGCTGTTTTGGAGAGACCCAGTACTTC. This codes for CASCFGETQYF.

The rearrangement links TRBV19 to TRBJ2-2; D might be TRBD2 (5 bases). V lost 8 bases, J lost 6 bases, and 7 bases lay in between. Germline loops: CDR1 LNHDA, CDR2 SQIVND (reference sequence). The CDR3 totals 11 residues. CDR3 residues: CASLGAGELFF. In DNA, the CDR3 is TGTGCCAGTCTGGGAGCCGGGGAGCTGTTTTTT.

This clonotype was seen repeatedly, ten times or more. The chain recombines TRBV14 with TRBJ2-5; D could derive from TRBD1 or TRBD2 (6 bases each). The V gene's germline CDR1 is SGHDN and CDR2 FVKESK. The ends were cut back, 0 bases at V and 2 bases at J, with 13 bases in the middle. This CDR3 is built from 16 residues. CDR3 in amino acids: CASSQEMRGDQETQYF. The DNA for the CDR3 is TGTGCCAGCAGCCAAGAGATGAGGGGGGATCAAGAGACCCAGTACTTC.

The V and J genes are TRBV9 and TRBJ2-1; 11 nucleotides match TRBD2. Trimming cost V 0 bases and J 8 bases; bases outside gene matches: 7. Germline CDR1 SGDLS, CDR2 YYNGEE. The CDR3 has 16 residues. In nucleotides, the CDR3 is TGTGCCAGCAGCGTAGGGACTAGCGGGCCGGGGGATGAGCAGTTCTTC. Translation: CASSVGTSGPGDEQFF.

V usage is TRBV15 and J usage is TRBJ2-4; D not certain. Per germline, CDR1 LNHNV and CDR2 YYDKDF (reference sequence). V was trimmed by 3 bases and J by 7 bases, leaving 16 bases between them. The CDR3 has 15 residues. CDR3: CATSSLALGENIQYF. In DNA form, the CDR3 reads TGTGCCACCAGCAGCCTGGCCTTGGGTGAGAACATTCAGTACTTC.

This clonotype was detected ten times or more. The genes are TRBV2 and TRBJ2-1; TRBD2 might be the D (6 bases). V gave up 2 bases and J gave up 3 bases, with 11 bases separating them. Germline V gene lookup returns CDR1 SNHLY and CDR2 FYNNEI. The CDR3 covers 15 residues. CDR3 DNA sequence: TGTGCCAGCAGTGAATATGGAGGGGACTACAATGAGCAGTTCTTC. This sequence encodes CASSEYGGDYNEQFF.

This clonotype showed up just a few times. This sequence joins TRBV28 and TRBJ2-1; 9 bases line up with TRBD1. Germline-derived CDR1 and CDR2 are MDHEN and SYDVKM. V lost 3 bases and J lost 6; bases outside the gene matches: 9. The CDR3 extends over 16 amino acids. The CDR3 loop reads CASSFPDRGRPNEQFF. CDR3 nucleotide sequence: TGTGCCAGCAGTTTCCCGGACAGGGGCCGCCCCAATGAGCAGTTCTTC. Full variable domain (outside the CDR3, taken from reference TRBV28 and TRBJ2-1): DVKVTQSSRYLVKRTGEKVFLECVQDMDHENMFWYRQDPGLGLRLIYFSYDVKMKEKGDIPEGYSVSREKKERFSLILESASTNQTSMYLCASSFPDRGRPNEQFFGPGTRLTVL.

This clonotype was seen more than once but under ten times. The rearrangement uses TRBV20-1 and TRBJ2-3; no firm D call. V dropped 6 bases and J dropped 1 base, with 29 bases sitting between them. The germline CDR1 and CDR2 sequences are DFQATT and SNEGSKA (reference sequence). The CDR3 loop spans 19 amino acids. The CDR3 DNA sequence: TGCAGTGCCTCGAAAGGTCTTACTTCCCGAGCGACCGGCACAGATACGCAGTATTTT. This codes for CSASKGLTSRATGTDTQYF.

There are a few counts of this clonotype. The rearrangement uses TRBV29-1 and TRBJ1-3; weak D call: TRBD1 (5 bases). In germline, CDR1 is SQVTM, CDR2 ANQGSEA. V was pared by 3 bases and J by 1 base, with 10 bases between. This CDR3 has 14 amino acids. The CDR3 region is CSVDDSQSGNTIYF. The CDR3 DNA sequence: TGCAGCGTTGACGACAGCCAGTCTGGAAACACCATATATTTT. Based on the CDR3 plus reference TRBV29-1 and TRBJ1-3, the full variable domain is SAVISQKPSRDICQRGTSLTIQCQVDSQVTMMFWYRQQPGQSLTLIATANQGSEATYESGFVIDKFPISRPNLTFSTLTVSNMSPEDSSIYLCSVDDSQSGNTIYFGEGSWLTVV.

This chain uses TRBV15 with TRBJ1-1, with 7 bases fitting TRBD1. Per the germline V gene, CDR1 is LNHNV and CDR2 is YYDKDF (reference sequence). Trimming at V came to 1 base and at J to 3 bases, leaving 5 bases not matched to a gene. The CDR3 is 15 amino acids. In DNA, the CDR3 is TGTGCCACCAGCAGAGGCAGGGGGTTGGACACTGAAGCTTTCTTT. Its translation is CATSRGRGLDTEAFF.

At least ten counts were recorded for this clonotype. This chain joins TRBV12-3 or TRBV12-4 and TRBJ1-5, with D uncertain. V lost 6 bases, J lost 5 bases, and 23 bases lay in between. CDR3 length equals 17 residues. This CDR3 reads CASSPRVGGDLDQPQHF. CDR3 coding DNA: TGTGCCAGCAGCCCCCGCGTAGGAGGAGACTTGGATCAGCCCCAGCATTTT.

V and J are TRBV6-5 and TRBJ2-3; D remains unclear. The V end was cut by 0 bases, the J end by 4 bases, with 11 bases between. The germline CDR1 and CDR2 sequences are MNHEY and SVGAGI. The CDR3 runs 15 residues. The CDR3 loop is CASSYSGITPDTQYF. CDR3 in DNA: TGTGCCAGCAGTTACTCAGGGATAACTCCAGATACGCAGTATTTT.

V usage is TRBV7-2 and J usage is TRBJ1-5; no reliable D call. Per the germline V gene, CDR1 is SGHTA and CDR2 is FQGNSA. The CDR3 loop spans 14 amino acids. The V end was cut by 4 bases, the J end by 3 bases, with 10 bases between. The CDR3 sequence: CASSSPGVNQPQHF. The DNA of the CDR3 is TGTGCCAGCAGCTCTCCCGGGGTCAATCAGCCCCAGCATTTT.

The rearrangement links TRBV28 to TRBJ1-5, with TRBD1 as a possible D gene (6 bases). V lost 5 bases, J lost 0 bases, and 11 bases lay in between. The CDR3 spans 15 residues. CDR1 is MDHEN, CDR2 SYDVKM, per germline. The CDR3 loop reads CASSQGRISNQPQHF. The CDR3 DNA sequence: TGTGCCAGCAGTCAGGGGCGGATTAGCAATCAGCCCCAGCATTTT.